These 21 T cell receptor beta chains came from one sample sequenced in a study of T cells after yellow fever vaccination. TCRdb called the 5' RACE reads again in MiXCR, with one record for every CDR3 protein. The profile shows roughly 26,000 distinct CDR3 sequences, 5.5% of them singletons. The sample was PBMCs, either bulk or a sorted T-cell subset (CD4+, CD8+, memory, or dextramer-sorted; not recorded which), taken 15 days after the yellow fever booster vaccination. The origin of the receptors is a man between 25 and 39 years old who received the YFV17D yellow fever vaccine.

This clonotype was recorded at least ten times. The chain is built from TRBV5-1 and TRBJ2-3, with 14 bases identical to TRBD2. CDR3 length: 17 residues. Germline CDR1 SGHRS, CDR2 YFSETQ. V lost 4 bases, J lost 2 bases, and 6 bases stayed unmatched. As DNA, the CDR3 is TGCGCCAGCAGCGCCGGACTAGCGGGAGGTCCCACAGATACGCAGTATTTT. Translated: CASSAGLAGGPTDTQYF. The entire variable domain, with the rest obtained from reference TRBV5-1 and TRBJ2-3, is as follows: KAGVTQTPRYLIKTRGQQVTLSCSPISGHRSVSWYQQTPGQGLQFLFEYFSETQRNKGNFPGRFSGRQFSNSRSEMNVSTLELGDSALYLCASSAGLAGGPTDTQYFGPGTRLTVL.

This clonotype was detected many times. The rearrangement links TRBV3-1 to TRBJ2-3; TRBD2 matches at 7 bases. J lost 4 bases, V lost 4 bases, and 11 bases had no gene match. The CDR3 consists of 16 residues. Germline V gene data show CDR1 as LGHDT and CDR2 as YNNKEL (reference sequence). This chain's CDR3 is CASSRTRGGRADTQYF. Here the CDR3 DNA reads TGTGCCAGCAGCCGAACGAGAGGCGGGAGAGCAGATACGCAGTATTTT.

In its sample, this clonotype is medium-sized (0.01 to 0.1%). J is TRBJ2-2 and V is TRBV20-1, with unresolved D. This CDR3 comprises 13 residues. Germline V lookup: CDR1 DFQATT, CDR2 SNEGSKA (reference sequence). Trimming cost V 1 base and J 6 bases, with 9 bases left between them. This CDR3 is CSARAADSGELFF. CDR3 bases: TGCAGTGCTAGAGCTGCCGACTCCGGGGAGCTGTTTTTT.

This clonotype was found many times. The chain joins TRBV5-1 to TRBJ2-5; 15 bases fit TRBD2. This CDR3 is 18 amino acids long. Unmatched junction bases numbered 9, after V lost 3 bases and J lost 3 bases. Germline lookup yields CDR1 SGHRS and CDR2 YFSETQ. The CDR3 protein is CASSSGLRTSGREETQYF. CDR3 nucleotide sequence: TGCGCCAGCAGCTCGGGACTTCGGACTAGCGGGAGGGAAGAGACCCAGTACTTC. Full variable domain (rest looked up from reference TRBV5-1 and TRBJ2-5): KAGVTQTPRYLIKTRGQQVTLSCSPISGHRSVSWYQQTPGQGLQFLFEYFSETQRNKGNFPGRFSGRQFSNSRSEMNVSTLELGDSALYLCASSSGLRTSGREETQYFGPGTRLLVL.

This clonotype was counted ten times or more. The genes are TRBV5-1 and TRBJ2-7; D tentatively reads TRBD1 or TRBD2 (5 bases each). The CDR3 consists of 14 residues. V was cut by 5 bases and J by 6 bases, with 18 bases left in between. Germline CDR1 reads SGHRS; CDR2 reads YFSETQ. CDR3 nucleotides: TGCGCCAGCAGTCTTGAGGGGAGTTTGCCCGAGCAGTACTTC. This gives the protein CASSLEGSLPEQYF.

This clonotype has at least ten counts. The chain uses TRBV5-1 and TRBJ2-2, with TRBD2 matching over 10 bases. V trimming: 7 bases; J trimming: 4 bases; junction bases outside the gene matches: 7. Germline CDR1 is SGHRS and CDR2 is YFSETQ. This CDR3 region has 15 residues. The chain's CDR3 is CASHPSGSPTGELFF. The CDR3 DNA reads TGCGCCAGCCATCCTAGCGGGAGTCCCACCGGGGAGCTGTTTTTT.

This clonotype was counted ten times or more. The genes are TRBV7-2 and TRBJ2-7; 7 bases line up with TRBD1. The CDR3 has 17 residues. Germline CDR1 and CDR2: SGHTA and FQGNSA. V dropped 0 bases and J dropped 0; count of bases not matched to a gene: 8. The CDR3, as DNA: TGTGCCAGCAGCTTAGCGAGAGGGGGCCAGAGCTCCTACGAGCAGTACTTC. This gives the protein CASSLARGGQSSYEQYF.

This clonotype was observed many times. This rearrangement joins TRBV20-1 to TRBJ2-7; unclear D gene. CDR1 is DFQATT and CDR2 is SNEGSKA in the germline V gene (reference sequence). The length of the CDR3 is 12 residues. The CDR3 nucleotides read TGCAGCGGGCGTTCAAGCTCCTACGAGCAGTACTTC. This gives the protein CSGRSSSYEQYF.

The sample holds many counts of this clonotype. The rearrangement uses TRBV4-2 and TRBJ1-5, with 9 bases lining up with TRBD1. Germline loops: CDR1 LGHNA, CDR2 YNFKEQ. The CDR3 is 16 amino acids. Unmatched junction bases numbered 9, after V lost 2 bases and J lost 7 bases. Here the CDR3 reads CASSQPQGAGGQPQHF. For the CDR3, the DNA is TGTGCCAGCAGCCAACCACAGGGGGCGGGTGGACAGCCCCAGCATTTT.

This clonotype appeared many times. This rearrangement joins TRBV4-3 to TRBJ2-7; 12 nucleotides agree with TRBD2. The V gene's germline CDR1 is LGHNA and CDR2 YSLEER. The CDR3 has 19 residues. The V segment lost 0 bases and the J segment 2 bases; nucleotides outside the gene matches: 11. The CDR3 here is CASSQESTSTSGSPYEQYF. The CDR3 region has the DNA TGCGCCAGCAGCCAAGAAAGTACGTCGACTAGCGGGAGTCCCTACGAGCAGTACTTC.

This clonotype has at least ten counts. The chain uses TRBV5-4 and TRBJ2-5, with TRBD1 as a possible D gene (6 bases). The CDR3 loop spans 13 amino acids. The V gene's germline CDR1 is SGHNT and CDR2 YYREEE (reference sequence). The V and J ends lost 2 bases and 1 base respectively, with 6 bases between them. The CDR3 loop is CASSLGGQETQYF. Here the CDR3 DNA reads TGTGCCAGCAGCTTAGGGGGCCAAGAGACCCAGTACTTC.

This clonotype was seen ten or more times. CDR3 coding DNA: TGTGCCAGCAGTTCGGGCCATAGGGATACGCAGTATTTT. Its translation: CASSSGHRDTQYF. The rearrangement links TRBV6-7 to TRBJ2-3; D call uncertain. TRBV6-7 is designated an ORF whose function remains uncertain. V was cut by 4 bases and J by 6 bases, with 11 bases left in between. The CDR3 totals 13 residues.

Concerning this clonotype itself: This may stem from a read error, because a much larger clone lies one nucleotide away. The chain couples TRBV27 to TRBJ2-3; D ambiguous. Germline values: CDR1 MNHEY, CDR2 SMNVEV (reference sequence). The CDR3 extends over 20 amino acids. The V end lost 6 bases, the J end lost 2 bases, and 30 bases lay between the germline ends. The CDR3, as DNA: TGTGCCAGCAGCCACTGTTCCGACAATGACGGCACCGTCACCACAGATACGCAGTATTTT. This sequence encodes CASSHCSDNDGTVTTDTQYF.

This clonotype showed up many times. V is TRBV7-9 and J is TRBJ2-7; the D call may be TRBD1 or TRBD2 (5 bases each). The CDR3 runs 16 residues. Germline V gives CDR1 SEHNR, CDR2 FQNEAQ (reference sequence). With 2 bases removed from V and 0 bases from J, the gap between germline ends came to 14 bases. The CDR3 DNA sequence: TGTGCCAGCAGCTTAATAGGGACGTCTACCTCCTACGAGCAGTACTTC. Protein sequence: CASSLIGTSTSYEQYF.

On this clonotype itself: Given a much more abundant clone one base away, this may be a read error. The chain links TRBV4-2 to TRBJ1-2, with D unresolved. This CDR3 has 13 amino acids. In germline, CDR1 is LGHNA, CDR2 YNFKEQ. V was clipped by 8 bases and J by 4 bases, with 14 bases between them. CDR3 loop: CASGDGNIYGYTF. CDR3 DNA: TGTGCCAGCGGCGACGGGAATATCTATGGCTACACCTTC.

This clonotype was counted ten times or more. The rearrangement joins TRBV10-2 to TRBJ2-5; 14 nucleotides agree with TRBD2. CDR1 WSHSY and CDR2 SAAADI come from the germline V gene. Germline trimming cut 10 bases from V and 5 bases from J; bases unmatched to any gene: 3. The CDR3 spans 13 residues. The CDR3: CATTSGRAETQYF. The CDR3 bases are TGCGCCACGACTAGCGGGAGGGCGGAGACCCAGTACTTC.

This sequence joins TRBV20-1 and TRBJ2-5; 10 nucleotides align to TRBD2. Trimming at V came to 5 bases and at J to 5 bases, leaving 14 bases not matched to a gene. This CDR3 contains 16 residues. Germline V gene sequence: CDR1 DFQATT, CDR2 SNEGSKA (reference sequence). The CDR3 loop reads CSAPAYSSGSVETQYF. The CDR3 coding sequence is TGCAGTGCTCCCGCCTATTCTAGCGGGAGCGTCGAGACCCAGTACTTC.

This clonotype has ten or more counts. This chain connects TRBV12-3 or TRBV12-4 to TRBJ2-2; D not resolved. The CDR3 consists of 13 residues. V was trimmed by 7 bases and J by 5 bases, leaving 11 bases between them. The CDR3 DNA sequence: TGTGCCAGCACTCTATTATTAACCGGGGAGCTGTTTTTT. Protein product: CASTLLLTGELFF.

This clonotype was observed many times. The chain's CDR3 is CASSKARVTYEQYF. The CDR3 nucleotides are TGTGCCAGCAGCAAAGCACGGGTGACCTACGAGCAGTACTTC. This chain connects TRBV21-1 to TRBJ2-7. TRBV21-1 is flagged as a pseudogene. The CDR3 has 14 amino acids.

This clonotype was picked up many times. V usage is TRBV5-1 and J usage is TRBJ1-1; a weak D match, TRBD1 (5 bases). Deletions cut 7 bases from V and 1 base from J, with 8 bases between. Germline CDR1 and CDR2: SGHRS and YFSETQ. The length of the CDR3 is 12 residues. This CDR3 reads CASGTGNTEAFF. The DNA of the CDR3 is TGCGCCAGCGGCACAGGGAACACTGAAGCTTTCTTT.

In this sample, this clonotype turned up many times. The J gene is TRBJ1-1, the V gene TRBV12-3 or TRBV12-4, with TRBD1 as a possible D gene (5 bases). CDR3 length equals 12 residues. V was trimmed by 5 bases and J by 4 bases, leaving 8 bases between them. The DNA for the CDR3 is TGTGCCAGCAGTCTGACAGCCACTGAAGCTTTCTTT. Protein: CASSLTATEAFF.